The 26 T cell receptor beta chains reported below all come from one sample, sequenced in a study of T cell changes during pregnancy in multiple sclerosis. Data came from immunoSEQ multiplex PCR; TCRdb stores just in-frame clones and leaves some out. The data contain roughly 40,000 clones, roughly 94% of them singletons. The sample was peripheral blood, taken in the third trimester of pregnancy. The receptors stem from a female donor with multiple sclerosis, enrolled in a pregnancy study.

This clone was seen only once. V usage is TRBV7-6 and J usage is TRBJ2-3, with D perhaps matching TRBD2 (5 bases). Germline-derived CDR1 and CDR2 are SGHVS and FNYEAQ. V shed 5 bases and J shed 4 bases, with 10 bases lying between them. This CDR3 has 13 residues. The CDR3 reads CASSKRGSDTQYF. The CDR3 nucleotides are TGTGCCAGCAGCAAACGGGGATCAGATACGCAGTATTTT.

CDR3 in amino acids: CASTFRGAGWHEQFF. The CDR3 nucleotides read TGTGCCAGCACTTTCCGCGGGGCAGGGTGGCATGAGCAGTTCTTC. V gene TRBV6-5 combines with J gene TRBJ2-1; tentatively, D is TRBD2 (6 bases). Germline V CDR1 and CDR2: MNHEY, SVGAGI. V lost 7 bases to trimming and J lost 8 bases, with 21 bases between them. There are 15 residues in the CDR3.

V gene TRBV4-1 combines with J gene TRBJ1-5, with D tentatively TRBD1 (6 bases). CDR3 length: 15 amino acids. Trimming removed 0 bases from V and 7 bases from J, with 13 bases in between. The germline V gene has CDR1 MGHRA and CDR2 YSYEKL. CDR3 nucleotide sequence: TGCGCCAGCAGCCAAGATCTGACAGGTCGCCAGCCCCAGCATTTT. Its translation: CASSQDLTGRQPQHF.

V and J are TRBV9 and TRBJ2-7, with 7 bases identical to TRBD2. The junction had 8 bases not matched to a gene; V was cut back by 3 bases and J by 5 bases. The germline V gene has CDR1 SGDLS and CDR2 YYNGEE. The CDR3 totals 14 residues. Written as DNA, the CDR3 is TGTGCCAGCAGCGCAGACTCAAGCGGGGACGAGCAGTACTTC. Translation gives CASSADSSGDEQYF.

The table lists this clone with a count of one. The chain employs TRBV28 and TRBJ1-6; D might be TRBD1 (5 bases). In germline, CDR1 is MDHEN, CDR2 SYDVKM. The CDR3 contains 15 residues. V shed 6 bases and J shed 5 bases, with 14 bases lying between them. For the CDR3, the DNA is TGTGCCAGCAGAATTACACCAGGGAATAATTCACCCCTCCACTTT. Translation gives CASRITPGNNSPLHF.

The chain's CDR3 is CASSLLAGASHEQYF. The CDR3 nucleotides read TGTGCCAGCAGCCTTTTAGCGGGGGCATCCCACGAGCAGTACTTC. The chain employs TRBV7-2 and TRBJ2-7; 9 bases are shared with TRBD2. The CDR3 runs to 15 residues. Trimming at V came to 5 bases and at J to 5 bases, leaving 10 bases not matched to a gene. Per the germline V gene, CDR1 is SGHTA and CDR2 is FQGNSA.

The CDR3 loop is CASSKLAGGADTQYF. The CDR3, as DNA: TGTGCCAGCAGCAAACTAGCGGGAGGCGCAGATACGCAGTATTTT. V is TRBV28 and J is TRBJ2-3, with TRBD2 matching 12 bases. The V gene's germline CDR1 is MDHEN and CDR2 SYDVKM. Trimming at V came to 6 bases and at J to 4 bases, leaving 5 bases not matched to a gene. The CDR3 is made up of 15 amino acids.

The chain couples TRBV28 to TRBJ1-1; D not resolved. The CDR3 length is 17 residues. V shed 5 bases and J shed 4 bases, with 23 bases lying between them. CDR1 and CDR2 (germline): MDHEN, SYDVKM. CDR3 residues: CASSLAGTLNFGTEAFF. The CDR3 bases are TGTGCCAGCAGTCTAGCTGGCACCCTTAATTTCGGCACTGAAGCTTTCTTT.

DNA of the CDR3: TGTGCCAGCTCACCAAGTGTGGGCACAGGGCAACGTCCTGGAAACACCATATATTTT. Encoded protein: CASSPSVGTGQRPGNTIYF. The chain couples TRBV18 to TRBJ1-3; tentatively, D is TRBD1 (6 bases). V was trimmed by 2 bases and J by 2 bases, leaving 22 bases between them. Germline V gene sequence: CDR1 KGHSH, CDR2 LQKENI. The CDR3 spans 19 residues.

The rearrangement links TRBV11-1 to TRBJ2-1; possible D gene TRBD1, 5 bases. CDR1 is SGHAT and CDR2 is FQDESV in the germline V gene (reference sequence). Trimming pared 5 bases from V and 7 bases from J, leaving 30 bases between. This CDR3 is 19 amino acids long. The CDR3 nucleotides are TGTGCCAGCAGCCAGATGACAGCGATCCCCTCATCTCCTAAGAATGAGCAGTTCTTC. It specifies CASSQMTAIPSSPKNEQFF.

This rearrangement joins TRBV5-6 to TRBJ2-5, with 7 bases identical to TRBD2. This CDR3 spans 14 amino acids. Germline CDR1 SGHDT, CDR2 YYEEEE. V was pared by 10 bases and J by 3 bases, with 12 bases of the junction left unmatched. CDR3 sequence reads: CASREGGREETQYF. DNA of the CDR3: TGTGCCTCCAGGGAGGGCGGTCGGGAAGAGACCCAGTACTTC.

The chain uses TRBV19 and TRBJ2-1; D possibly corresponds to TRBD2 (5 bases). The V gene's germline CDR1 is LNHDA and CDR2 SQIVND (reference sequence). Trimming took 0 bases from V and 3 from J, leaving 6 bases between them. CDR3 length equals 14 residues. The CDR3: CASSIDRGYNEQFF. CDR3 nucleotides: TGTGCCAGTAGTATAGATCGGGGCTACAATGAGCAGTTCTTC.

The V gene is TRBV6-1, the J gene TRBJ1-1; D perhaps matches TRBD1 (5 bases). This CDR3 has 13 residues. The ends were cut back, 2 bases at V and 13 bases at J, with 17 bases in the middle. Germline CDR1 is MNHNS and CDR2 is SASEGT. The CDR3 loop reads CASSETDRTRGFF. The CDR3, as DNA: TGTGCCAGCAGTGAAACGGATAGGACACGAGGTTTCTTT.

The V gene is TRBV7-9, the J gene TRBJ2-2, with 10 positions matching TRBD1. Germline V gives CDR1 SEHNR, CDR2 FQNEAQ (reference sequence). CDR3 size: 16 residues. The V segment lost 5 bases and the J segment 5 bases; nucleotides outside the gene matches: 8. The CDR3 sequence is CASSPRGQGKTGELFF. The DNA of the CDR3 is TGTGCCAGCAGCCCTCGGGGACAGGGGAAGACCGGGGAGCTGTTTTTT. The entire variable domain, with the rest obtained from reference TRBV7-9 and TRBJ2-2, is as follows: DTGVSQNPRHKITKRGQNVTFRCDPISEHNRLYWYRQTLGQGPEFLTYFQNEAQLEKSRLLSDRFSAERPKGSFSTLEIQRTEQGDSAMYLCASSPRGQGKTGELFFGEGSRLTVL.

V and J are TRBV6-5 and TRBJ2-7, with 9 bases fitting TRBD1. The ends lost 0 bases at V and 4 bases at J; junction bases unmatched: 4. Germline V gene lookup returns CDR1 MNHEY and CDR2 SVGAGI. The CDR3 is made up of 15 amino acids. CDR3 nucleotide sequence: TGTGCCAGCAGTTACTCGAACAGGGGGCATTACGAGCAGTACTTC. Translation: CASSYSNRGHYEQYF.

The chain joins TRBV13 to TRBJ1-1, with D perhaps matching TRBD1 (5 bases). The CDR3 is 15 residues long. Trimming pared 5 bases from V and 3 bases from J, leaving 16 bases between. In germline, CDR1 is PRHDT, CDR2 FYEKMQ (reference sequence). The CDR3 protein is CASSHPKGRYTEAFF. DNA for the CDR3: TGTGCCAGCAGCCACCCTAAGGGGCGGTACACTGAAGCTTTCTTT. Variable domain in full (rest from reference TRBV13 and TRBJ1-1): AAGVIQSPRHLIKEKRETATLKCYPIPRHDTVYWYQQGPGQDPQFLISFYEKMQSDKGSIPDRFSAQQFSDYHSELNMSSLELGDSALYFCASSHPKGRYTEAFFGQGTRLTVV.

V gene TRBV10-3 combines with J gene TRBJ2-4; 7 positions match TRBD1. V lost 3 bases and J lost 2; bases outside the gene matches: 7. Germline CDR1 is ENHRY and CDR2 is SYGVKD. This CDR3 has 16 residues. The CDR3 DNA sequence: TGTGCCATCAGTGACCGCCCGGGACAGTCCAAAAACATTCAGTACTTC. Its translation: CAISDRPGQSKNIQYF.

The chain couples TRBV4-3 to TRBJ2-7; D perhaps matches TRBD1 (5 bases). The germline V gene encodes CDR1 LGHNA and CDR2 YSLEER. V dropped 0 bases and J dropped 0 bases, with 12 bases sitting between them. The CDR3 is 16 residues long. As DNA, the CDR3 is TGCGCCAGCAGCCAAGAGGTTCCAGGGAACTCCTACGAGCAGTACTTC. Translation gives CASSQEVPGNSYEQYF.

The chain uses TRBV5-1 and TRBJ2-5; D remains ambiguous. Looked up from germline, CDR1 is SGHRS and CDR2 is YFSETQ. CDR3 size: 13 residues. Deletions cut 1 base from V and 6 bases from J, with 10 bases between. In DNA form, the CDR3 reads TGCGCCAGCAGCTTGCCTAGTTTAAAGACCCAGTACTTC. It translates to CASSLPSLKTQYF.

In DNA form, the CDR3 reads TGTGCCAGCAGTTATCGACTAGACACAGATACGCAGTATTTT. Its translation: CASSYRLDTDTQYF. The J gene is TRBJ2-3, the V gene TRBV6-5; a possible D gene is TRBD2 (6 bases). This CDR3 spans 14 amino acids. The germline V gene encodes CDR1 MNHEY and CDR2 SVGAGI. Between the trimmed V and J ends, which lost 3 bases and 2 bases, there was a span of 9 bases.

The chain recombines TRBV7-3 with TRBJ1-1; D is undetermined. The CDR3 covers 13 residues. V was pared by 2 bases and J by 2 bases, with 6 bases between. Germline V gene lookup returns CDR1 SGHTA and CDR2 FQGTGA. The CDR3 sequence: CASSLSGNTEAFF. CDR3 bases: TGTGCCAGCAGCTTATCAGGAAACACTGAAGCTTTCTTT.

The chain combines TRBV5-4 with TRBJ1-1; D is unclear. Germline V gene data show CDR1 as SGHNT and CDR2 as YYREEE (reference sequence). Trimming cost V 1 base and J 1 base, with 8 bases left between them. The CDR3 length is 14 residues. The CDR3 DNA is TGTGCCAGCAGCTTGTTTGGCCAGAACACTGAAGCTTTCTTT. Its translation is CASSLFGQNTEAFF.

The chain joins TRBV27 to TRBJ2-7, with a possible D match to TRBD2 (6 bases). The germline CDR1 and CDR2 sequences are MNHEY and SMNVEV (reference sequence). V lost 3 bases and J 4 bases, leaving 10 bases between the germline ends. The length of the CDR3 is 13 residues. Here the CDR3 reads CASSFGTSYEQYF. DNA for the CDR3: TGTGCCAGCAGTTTCGGGACTTCTTACGAGCAGTACTTC.

V gene TRBV5-1 combines with J gene TRBJ1-1, with D hard to call. The CDR3 length is 13 residues. The germline V and J ends were trimmed by 3 bases and 4 bases, with 10 bases remaining between them. Per the germline V gene, CDR1 is SGHRS and CDR2 is YFSETQ. The CDR3 loop reads CASSSRHTTEAFF. The CDR3 DNA sequence: TGCGCCAGCAGCTCGAGACATACCACTGAAGCTTTCTTT.

V is TRBV9 and J is TRBJ2-1; 10 bases align to TRBD1. Germline V gene lookup returns CDR1 SGDLS and CDR2 YYNGEE. The V gene end was trimmed by 3 bases and the J gene end by 3 bases; junction bases not matched to a gene: 3. There are 15 residues in the CDR3. In DNA form, the CDR3 reads TGTGCCAGCAGCGCAGGGACAGGGGTCTACAATGAGCAGTTCTTC. It specifies CASSAGTGVYNEQFF.

The rearrangement links TRBV30 to TRBJ2-5, with a possible D match to TRBD2 (6 bases). The CDR3 sequence is 12 residues long. Germline V CDR1 and CDR2: GTSNPN, SVGIG (reference sequence). Trimming left V 8 bases short and J 2 bases short, with 12 bases between. The chain's CDR3 is CAATGGQETQYF. The CDR3 DNA sequence: TGTGCCGCCACCGGGGGACAAGAGACCCAGTACTTC.